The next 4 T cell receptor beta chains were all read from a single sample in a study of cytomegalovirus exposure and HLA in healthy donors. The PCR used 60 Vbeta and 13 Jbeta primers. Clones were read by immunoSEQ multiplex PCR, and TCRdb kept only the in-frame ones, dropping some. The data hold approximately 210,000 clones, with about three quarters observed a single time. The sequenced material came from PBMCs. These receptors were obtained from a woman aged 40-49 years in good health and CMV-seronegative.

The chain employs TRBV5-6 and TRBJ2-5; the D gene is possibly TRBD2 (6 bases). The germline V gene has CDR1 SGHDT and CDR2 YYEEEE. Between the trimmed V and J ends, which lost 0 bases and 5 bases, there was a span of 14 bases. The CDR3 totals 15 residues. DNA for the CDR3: TGTGCCAGCAGCTTGGTTGGATCCCGGGGGGAGACCCAGTACTTC. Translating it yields CASSLVGSRGETQYF. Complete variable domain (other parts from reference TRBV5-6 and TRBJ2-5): DAGVTQSPTHLIKTRGQQVTLRCSPKSGHDTVSWYQQALGQGPQFIFQYYEEEERQRGNFPDRFSGHQFPNYSSELNVNALLLGDSALYLCASSLVGSRGETQYFGPGTRLLVL.

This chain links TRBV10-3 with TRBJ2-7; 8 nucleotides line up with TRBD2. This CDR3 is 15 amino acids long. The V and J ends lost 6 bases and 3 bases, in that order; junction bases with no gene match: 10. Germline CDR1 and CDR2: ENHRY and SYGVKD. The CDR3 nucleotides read TGTGCCATCAGGGAATACGGGGGGGGAGTCTACGAGCAGTACTTC. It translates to CAIREYGGGVYEQYF.

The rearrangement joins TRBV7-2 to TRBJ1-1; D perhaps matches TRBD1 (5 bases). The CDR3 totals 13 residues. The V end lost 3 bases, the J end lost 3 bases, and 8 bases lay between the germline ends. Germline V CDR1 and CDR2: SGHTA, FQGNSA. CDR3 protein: CASSFGRDTEAFF. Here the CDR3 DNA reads TGTGCCAGCAGCTTCGGCAGGGACACTGAAGCTTTCTTT.

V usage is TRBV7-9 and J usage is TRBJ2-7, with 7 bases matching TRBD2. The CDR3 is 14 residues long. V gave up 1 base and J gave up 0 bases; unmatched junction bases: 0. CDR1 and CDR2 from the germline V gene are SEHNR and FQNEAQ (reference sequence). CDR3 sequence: CASSLGGGSYEQYV. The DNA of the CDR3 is TGTGCCAGCAGCTTAGGCGGGGGCTCCTACGAGCAGTACGTC.